Listed below are T cell receptor beta chains from one sample, sequenced in a study of T cell repertoires in cytomegalovirus infection. No antigen has been assigned to these receptors. TCRdb re-called the reads with MiXCR, one entry per CDR3 protein. The table shows 80,000 or so distinct CDR3 sequences, with more than 20% occurring only once. The sequencing used CD8+ T cells from cultured PBMCs, collected from culture after CMV antigen stimulation. The source of these receptors is a human donor in good health (CMV status not recorded). Some clones in this sample may be carry-over from other donors' samples. Both conserved end residues are part of each CDR3. A D gene is named only where the DNA matches it firmly. Size tells how often a clone was seen (once, few, many) or the class of an expanded clone, and some rows leave it out.

abundance	j_gene	d_gene	v_gene	CDR3aa	CDR3nt
-	TRBJ2-7	TRBD1	TRBV20-1	CSAYGTGSSYEQYF	TGCAGTGCTTATGGGACAGGGAGCTCCTACGAGCAGTACTTC
-	TRBJ2-1	TRBD2	TRBV27	CASSWIAGETYEQFF	TGTGCCAGCAGTTGGATAGCGGGCGAGACCTATGAGCAGTTCTTC
-	TRBJ2-7	-	TRBV27	CASSLPPSYEQYF	TGTGCCAGCAGTTTACCTCCCTCCTACGAGCAGTACTTC
few	TRBJ1-2	-	TRBV6-5	CASSYSSGKGGYTF	TGTGCCAGCAGTTACTCGAGTGGGAAAGGTGGCTACACCTTC
few	TRBJ2-7	-	TRBV19	CASSRSDTSYEQYF	TGTGCCAGTAGCCGTTCGGACACTTCCTACGAGCAGTACTTC
few	TRBJ2-7	-	TRBV4-2	CASSHEASDSYEQYF	TGTGCCAGCAGCCATGAAGCTAGCGACTCCTACGAGCAGTACTTC
many	TRBJ2-1	TRBD1	TRBV7-2	CASSSTGVWFF	TGTGCCAGCAGCTCCACAGGGGTGTGGTTCTTC
-	TRBJ1-1	-	TRBV6-2/TRBV6-3	CASSLFLGQSTEAFF	TGTGCCAGCAGCCTTTTTTTAGGACAATCCACTGAAGCTTTCTTT
many	TRBJ2-2	-	TRBV7-6	CASSLARVPSTGELFF	TGTGCCAGCAGCTTAGCACGAGTTCCTTCCACCGGGGAGCTGTTTTTT
-	TRBJ1-4	-	TRBV4-3	CASSQGEKLFF	TGCGCCAGCAGCCAAGGTGAAAAACTGTTTTTT
-	TRBJ2-1	-	TRBV10-3	CAISETAGPINEQFF	TGTGCCATCAGTGAGACGGCGGGACCCATCAATGAGCAGTTCTTC
many	TRBJ1-3	-	TRBV6-2/TRBV6-3	CASSHMGRRTAKFSGNTIYF	TGTGCCAGCAGTCACATGGGGCGGCGGACTGCTAAATTCTCTGGAAACACCATATATTTT
few	TRBJ1-5	-	TRBV6-8	CASRALSNQPQHF	TGTGCCAGCAGGGCGCTTAGCAATCAGCCCCAGCATTTT
many	TRBJ1-4	TRBD1	TRBV4-3	CASSQGEQGIAEKLFF	TGCGCCAGCAGCCAAGGGGAACAGGGGATCGCTGAAAAACTGTTTTTT
many	TRBJ2-3	TRBD2	TRBV4-1	CASSPSGRATDTQYF	TGCGCCAGCAGTCCCAGCGGGAGGGCCACAGATACGCAGTATTTT
-	TRBJ1-6	TRBD1	TRBV19	CASSIRGQHGSYNSPLHF	TGTGCCAGTAGTATCAGGGGGCAACATGGCTCCTATAATTCACCCCTCCACTTT
few	TRBJ2-5	-	TRBV28	CASSLSPASAETQYF	TGTGCCAGCAGTTTATCACCGGCTAGCGCGGAGACCCAGTACTTC
-	TRBJ2-7	-	TRBV30	CAWGLSSYEQYF	TGTGCCTGGGGCCTGAGCTCCTACGAGCAGTACTTC
-	TRBJ2-7	-	TRBV6-1	CASSGSDRYYEQYF	TGTGCCAGCAGCGGATCTGACAGGTACTACGAGCAGTACTTC
few	TRBJ2-1	-	TRBV11-2	CASSAGEQFF	TGTGCCAGCAGCGCAGGGGAGCAGTTCTTC
-	TRBJ2-1	-	TRBV20-1	CSASPLAGIWQFF	TGCAGTGCTAGCCCCCTGGCGGGGATTTGGCAGTTCTTC
many	TRBJ2-3	TRBD2	TRBV7-6	CASSLRLAGSSTDTQYF	TGTGCCAGCAGCCTTCGACTAGCGGGATCGAGTACAGATACGCAGTATTTT
few	TRBJ2-3	TRBD2	TRBV6-2/TRBV6-3	CAGSSGRLEDTQYF	TGTGCCGGATCTAGCGGGAGACTTGAAGATACGCAGTATTTT
-	TRBJ1-2	-	TRBV6-1	CASIGGPGKMGGYTF	TGTGCCAGCATAGGGGGACCGGGCAAAATGGGCGGCTACACCTTC
many	TRBJ2-1	TRBD2	TRBV6-4	CASRPLAGEGNEQFF	TGTGCCAGCAGACCACTAGCGGGAGAGGGCAATGAGCAGTTCTTC
-	TRBJ2-1	-	TRBV4-3	CASSQESYNEQFF	TGCGCCAGCAGCCAAGAATCATACAATGAGCAGTTCTTC
-	TRBJ1-5	TRBD1	TRBV10-3	CAISEGQGNNQPQHF	TGTGCCATCAGTGAGGGACAGGGGAACAATCAGCCCCAGCATTTT
many	TRBJ2-6	TRBD1	TRBV4-3	CASSLSFGQEISGANVLTF	TGCGCCAGCAGCCTATCGTTCGGACAGGAGATCTCTGGGGCCAACGTCCTGACTTTC
few	TRBJ1-1	-	TRBV7-6	CASSGEDGRRTEAFF	TGTGCCAGCAGCGGGGAGGACGGCCGCCGCACTGAAGCTTTCTTT
few	TRBJ1-2	TRBD1	TRBV11-3	CASSSDRGPGYTF	TGTGCCAGCAGCTCAGACAGGGGGCCTGGCTACACCTTC
-	TRBJ1-1	TRBD1	TRBV10-3	CAISESQGANTEAFF	TGTGCCATCAGTGAATCACAGGGGGCCAACACTGAAGCTTTCTTT
few	TRBJ2-7	-	TRBV6-2/TRBV6-3	CASSGGYEQYF	TGTGCCAGCAGTGGGGGCTACGAGCAGTACTTC
few	TRBJ2-7	TRBD1	TRBV20-1	CSARDLETGGSEQYF	TGCAGTGCTAGAGATCTAGAGACAGGGGGGAGTGAGCAGTACTTC
-	TRBJ2-6	TRBD1	TRBV12-3/TRBV12-4	CASSLPSTGGNSGANVLTF	TGTGCCAGCAGTTTACCTTCGACAGGGGGGAACTCTGGGGCCAACGTCCTGACTTTC
-	TRBJ1-3	-	TRBV20-1	CSARPRGFSGNTIYF	TGCAGTGCTAGGCCAAGGGGATTCTCTGGAAACACCATATATTTT
-	TRBJ1-1	-	TRBV6-6	CASSLLGVDPRNTEAFF	TGTGCCAGCAGTCTACTGGGAGTGGATCCTAGGAACACTGAAGCTTTCTTT
few	TRBJ2-7	TRBD2	TRBV7-9	CASSSKTSGSIYEQYF	TGTGCCAGCAGCTCAAAAACTAGCGGGAGTATCTACGAGCAGTACTTC
-	TRBJ2-1	TRBD2	TRBV4-3	CASSQEAGTRGNEQFF	TGCGCCAGCAGCCAGGAAGCCGGGACTAGAGGCAATGAGCAGTTCTTC